These 17 T cell receptor beta chains originate from one sample sequenced in a study of blood T cells in healthy people across ages. Primers used in a second PCR of roughly 7 to 12 cycles were a sample-barcoded 5' primer and a J-beta primer mix. TCRdb independently ran MiXCR on the 5' RACE reads; one entry per CDR3 protein. The sample includes 1.5 million to 2 million distinct CDR3 sequences, roughly 27% of them seen just once. The specimen was blood. The receptors come from a woman in her 30s in good health.

The chain recombines TRBV12-3 or TRBV12-4 with TRBJ1-1; D is uncertain. The V gene lost 3 bases and the J gene lost 0 bases, with 8 bases spanning the gap. This CDR3 is built from 14 residues. This CDR3 is CASSFSQMNTEAFF. The CDR3 DNA reads TGTGCCAGCAGTTTCTCCCAAATGAACACTGAAGCTTTCTTT.

The chain links TRBV7-2 to TRBJ2-1, with 7 bases fitting TRBD1. V shed 5 bases, J shed 8 bases, and the junction held 6 bases outside the gene matches. The germline V gene encodes CDR1 SGHTA and CDR2 FQGNSA. The CDR3 runs to 13 residues. Here the CDR3 reads CASSARGGYEQFF. CDR3 nucleotides: TGTGCCAGCAGCGCAAGAGGGGGCTATGAGCAGTTCTTC.

V usage is TRBV5-5 and J usage is TRBJ2-3; 9 positions match TRBD2. Looked up from germline, CDR1 is SGHKS and CDR2 is YYEKEE (reference sequence). The V and J ends lost 0 bases and 3 bases, in that order; junction bases with no gene match: 5. This CDR3 comprises 16 residues. CDR3 sequence: CASSLGSGSRTDTQYF. The CDR3 DNA reads as TGTGCCAGCAGCTTGGGTAGCGGGAGCAGAACAGATACGCAGTATTTT.

This clonotype was counted at least ten times. V gene TRBV5-1 combines with J gene TRBJ2-1, with 13 bases fitting TRBD2. CDR1 is SGHRS, CDR2 YFSETQ, per germline. The CDR3 length is 15 residues. Trimming removed 7 bases from V and 8 bases from J; junction bases left unmatched: 9. CDR3 coding DNA: TGCGCCAGCCGCCGCGGGACTAGCGGGGAAGATGAGCAGTTCTTC. It is translated as CASRRGTSGEDEQFF.

This clonotype showed up just a few times. The V and J genes are TRBV3-1 and TRBJ2-5, with TRBD1 matching 8 bases. Germline values: CDR1 LGHDT, CDR2 YNNKEL (reference sequence). The ends lost 2 bases at V and 2 bases at J; junction bases unmatched: 1. There are 14 residues in the CDR3. DNA of the CDR3: TGTGCCAGCAGCCAATACAGGGGGCAAGAGACCCAGTACTTC. Its protein is CASSQYRGQETQYF.

Only a few counts were recorded for this clonotype. A much larger clone differs from this one at a single base, so this may be a read error. V is TRBV20-1 and J is TRBJ2-5; 7 bases align to TRBD2. Judging by the DNA end, TRBJ2-7 fits better; the J call may be wrong. The germline V gene encodes CDR1 DFQATT and CDR2 SNEGSKA (reference sequence). The CDR3 runs 13 residues. In DNA form, the CDR3 reads TGCAGTGCCCGGGGGGAAGGGGCCCACGAGCAGTACTTC. This encodes CSARGEGAHEQYF.

This clonotype was seen a few times. The chain employs TRBV2 and TRBJ2-5; D is perhaps TRBD1 or TRBD2 (5 bases each). Germline CDR1 SNHLY, CDR2 FYNNEI. Trimming stripped 7 bases from V and 5 bases from J, with 17 bases between. The CDR3 consists of 14 residues. In DNA, the CDR3 is TGTGCCAGCACCGAAGCGGCGCAGGGCGAGACCCAGTACTTC. Translation gives CASTEAAQGETQYF. Drawing the rest from reference TRBV2 and TRBJ2-5, the complete variable domain is EPEVTQTPSHQVTQMGQEVILRCVPISNHLYFYWYRQILGQKVEFLVSFYNNEISEKSEIFDDQFSVERPDGSNFTLKIRSTKLEDSAMYFCASTEAAQGETQYFGPGTRLLVL.

On this clonotype: Being one base from a much bigger clone, this may be a read error. The V and J genes are TRBV29-1 and TRBJ2-7; TRBD2 agrees at 7 bases. The ends lost 6 bases at V and 7 bases at J; junction bases unmatched: 18. The CDR3 has 15 residues. Germline loops: CDR1 SQVTM, CDR2 ANQGSEA. The CDR3 spells CSVKSRTGGSHEQYF. In DNA, the CDR3 is TGCAGCGTCAAGAGTCGCACGGGAGGAAGCCATGAGCAGTACTTC.

This clonotype came up many times. The V gene is TRBV29-1, the J gene TRBJ1-2, with 8 nucleotides matching TRBD1. V lost 6 bases and J lost 5; bases outside the gene matches: 8. Germline CDR1 and CDR2: SQVTM and ANQGSEA. The CDR3 is 13 amino acids. The CDR3, as DNA: TGCAGCGTCGGGACAGGAGTAGGGTATGGCTACACCTTC. It specifies CSVGTGVGYGYTF.

This clonotype occurred many times. This chain joins TRBV25-1 and TRBJ2-3, with a possible D match to TRBD2 (6 bases). This CDR3 is built from 14 residues. V lost 8 bases to trimming and J lost 3 bases, with 15 bases between them. Germline V gene data show CDR1 as MGHDK and CDR2 as SYGVNS. The CDR3 is CASGGGGVTDTQYF. In DNA form, the CDR3 reads TGTGCCAGCGGTGGAGGAGGGGTAACAGATACGCAGTATTTT. Combining the CDR3 with reference TRBV25-1 and TRBJ2-3 gives the whole variable domain EADIYQTPRYLVIGTGKKITLECSQTMGHDKMYWYQQDPGMELHLIHYSYGVNSTEKGDLSSESTVSRIRTEHFPLTLESARPSHTSQYLCASGGGGVTDTQYFGPGTRLTVL.

This clonotype has only a few counts. This chain connects TRBV7-2 to TRBJ2-5; TRBD2 agrees at 12 bases. Trimming at V came to 5 bases and at J to 5 bases, leaving 9 bases not matched to a gene. This CDR3 contains 16 residues. CDR1 is SGHTA and CDR2 is FQGNSA in the germline V gene. This CDR3 reads CASSRELAGGAETQYF. Written as DNA, the CDR3 is TGTGCCAGCAGCCGCGAACTAGCGGGGGGTGCGGAGACCCAGTACTTC. Looking up the rest from reference TRBV7-2 and TRBJ2-5 gives the full variable domain: GAGVSQSPSNKVTEKGKDVELRCDPISGHTALYWYRQSLGQGLEFLIYFQGNSAPDKSGLPSDRFSAERTGGSVSTLTIQRTQQEDSAVYLCASSRELAGGAETQYFGPGTRLLVL.

V and J are TRBV20-1 and TRBJ1-1; D not certain. The CDR3 length is 14 residues. With 6 bases removed from V and 6 bases from J, the gap between germline ends came to 20 bases. Germline V gene lookup returns CDR1 DFQATT and CDR2 SNEGSKA (reference sequence). The CDR3 sequence is CSALRAVRASEAFF. CDR3 DNA: TGCAGTGCCCTAAGGGCCGTACGGGCCTCTGAAGCTTTCTTT.

This chain's CDR3 is CASSIYRGLGYGYTF. The CDR3 region has the DNA TGTGCCAGCAGTATTTACAGGGGCCTTGGGTATGGCTACACCTTC. This sequence joins TRBV28 and TRBJ1-2; 7 nucleotides match TRBD1. V gave up 5 bases and J gave up 5 bases; unmatched junction bases: 11. CDR1 is MDHEN, CDR2 SYDVKM, per germline. The CDR3 is 15 amino acids.

The rearrangement links TRBV20-1 to TRBJ1-2; D gene unclear. V lost 4 bases and J lost 3, with 12 bases in between. The CDR3 consists of 13 residues. Per the germline V gene, CDR1 is DFQATT and CDR2 is SNEGSKA (reference sequence). The CDR3 sequence is CSATSPIDYGYTF. The DNA for the CDR3 is TGCAGTGCTACAAGCCCCATTGACTATGGCTACACCTTC.

This clonotype has only a few counts. The rearrangement links TRBV7-8 to TRBJ2-2; D gene ambiguous. Trimming cost V 2 bases and J 6 bases, with 10 bases left between them. Germline V lookup: CDR1 SGHVS, CDR2 FQNEAQ. The CDR3 length is 14 residues. The CDR3 bases are TGTGCCAGCAGCTTAAGTCCGAGCCCCGGGGAGCTGTTTTTT. Encoded protein: CASSLSPSPGELFF.

This clonotype was detected only a few times. A junction end diverges from the germline sequence, so it may reflect a read error. The chain employs TRBV7-2 and TRBJ2-4; the D gene could be TRBD1 or TRBD2 (6 bases each). The germline V gene encodes CDR1 SGHTA and CDR2 FQGNSA. The length of the CDR3 is 17 residues. CDR3 amino acids: CASSLGGAGLGKNIQYF. For the CDR3, the DNA is TGTGCCAGTAGCTTGGGGGGCGCAGGTCTAGGCAAAAACATTCAGTACTTC.

To note about this clonotype: Since the CDR3 does not end with the conserved phenylalanine or tryptophan, this likely comes from a read error. This sequence joins TRBV7-3 and TRBJ2-5, with a weak D call TRBD2 (6 bases). The CDR3 length is 14 residues. Germline V lookup: CDR1 SGHTA, CDR2 FQGTGA. V shed 5 bases and J shed 4 bases, with 14 bases lying between them. The CDR3 coding sequence is TGTGCCAGCAGCCTAGGAGGGGCGCGAGAGACCCAGTACCTC. This codes for CASSLGGARETQYL.